These 10 T cell receptor beta chains originate from one sample sequenced in a study of cytomegalovirus exposure and HLA in healthy donors (dated by TCRdb to the late 2010s). Libraries were prepared through the immunoSEQ multiplex PCR assay. For the multiplex PCR, a mixture combining 60 forward primers for TCR Vbeta segments and 13 reverse primers for TCR Jbeta segments was used. Here the immuneACCESS table is served through TCRdb, limited to in-frame sequences with V and J called. Missing clones are a known gap in these copies; in checked studies unresolved V genes cover under half, and the rest lacks a known reason. Recorded for this sample are just over 80,000 clones; around 78% of them occurred a single time. In total, the top ten clones hold under 6% of the sample. Specimen: PBMCs. These receptor sequences come from a man younger than 35 in good health and CMV-seropositive.

This rearrangement joins TRBV7-8 to TRBJ1-2; D unclear. The CDR3 has 13 residues. Trimming took 4 bases from V and 5 from J, leaving 11 bases between them. Germline CDR1 and CDR2: SGHVS and FQNEAQ. DNA of the CDR3: TGTGCCAGCAGCTCACCACTACTTTATGGCTACACCTTC. This encodes CASSSPLLYGYTF. The variable domain in full, completed from reference TRBV7-8 and TRBJ1-2, reads GAGVSQSPRYKVAKRGQDVALRCDPISGHVSLFWYQQALGQGPEFLTYFQNEAQLDKSGLPSDRFFAERPEGSVSTLKIQRTQQEDSAVYLCASSSPLLYGYTFGSGTRLTVV.

The CDR3 sequence is CASRVDRANQPQHF. The CDR3 DNA is TGTGCCAGCAGGGTGGACAGAGCTAATCAGCCCCAGCATTTT. The rearrangement links TRBV28 to TRBJ1-5; tentative D call: TRBD1 (6 bases). The ends were cut back, 6 bases at V and 4 bases at J, with 13 bases in the middle. This CDR3 is built from 14 residues. The germline V gene encodes CDR1 MDHEN and CDR2 SYDVKM.

This clone was observed a few times. The CDR3 DNA follows: TGTGCCAGCTCACCCTTGACAGGGATTGCGGATACGCAGTATTTT. Protein product: CASSPLTGIADTQYF. The chain links TRBV18 to TRBJ2-3, with TRBD1 matching over 7 bases. This CDR3 has 15 residues. The V gene's germline CDR1 is KGHSH and CDR2 LQKENI. The ends lost 3 bases at V and 6 bases at J; junction bases unmatched: 9.

Written as DNA, the CDR3 is TGCACCAGCAGCCACGGCGGAGGGCTAGCGGGGTACAGCGGGGAGCTGTTTTTT. Amino acid sequence: CTSSHGGGLAGYSGELFF. This chain uses TRBV1 with TRBJ2-2; TRBD2 is taken as the D call from the table, unchecked against the DNA. TRBV1 is deemed a pseudogene. This CDR3 comprises 18 residues.

The chain is built from TRBV5-1 and TRBJ2-5; D gene ambiguous. V was shortened by 4 bases and J by 6 bases, with 13 bases between the two germline ends. The length of the CDR3 is 13 residues. CDR1 and CDR2 (germline): SGHRS, YFSETQ. CDR3 amino acids: CASSLKRSQTQYF. CDR3 nucleotides: TGCGCCAGCAGCCTAAAGAGGTCACAGACCCAGTACTTC.

The chain employs TRBV6-4 and TRBJ2-7; possibly TRBD1 for D (7 bases). V lost 4 bases to trimming and J lost 4 bases, with 17 bases between them. The CDR3 covers 15 residues. CDR1 MRHNA and CDR2 SNTAGT come from the germline V gene. Here the CDR3 DNA reads TGTGCCAGCAGTGCGGGGGACAGAAACCTTTACGAGCAGTACTTC. This gives the protein CASSAGDRNLYEQYF.

The V call is TRBV4-1, the J call TRBJ2-7; 7 positions agree with TRBD1. The CDR3 is 16 residues long. Germline CDR1 and CDR2: MGHRA and YSYEKL. V gave up 3 bases and J gave up 3 bases; unmatched junction bases: 11. The CDR3 protein is CASSQGPGQEFYEQYF. DNA of the CDR3: TGCGCCAGCAGCCAGGGTCCCGGACAGGAGTTCTACGAGCAGTACTTC.

J is TRBJ1-2 and V is TRBV5-1, with TRBD1 identical over 8 bases. CDR3 length: 14 residues. In germline, CDR1 is SGHRS, CDR2 YFSETQ. J lost 8 bases, V lost 0 bases, and 6 bases had no gene match. This chain's CDR3 is CASSLGQGLGGYTF. CDR3 DNA: TGCGCCAGCAGCTTGGGACAGGGGTTAGGAGGCTACACCTTC.

This clone came up a few times. This chain uses TRBV29-1 with TRBJ2-3; 8 positions agree with TRBD1. Germline loops: CDR1 SQVTM, CDR2 ANQGSEA. The length of the CDR3 is 14 residues. The V segment lost 7 bases and the J segment 0 bases; nucleotides outside the gene matches: 6. CDR3 bases: TGCAGCGCTGGACAGGGCACTAGCACAGATACGCAGTATTTT. Protein: CSAGQGTSTDTQYF.

The rearrangement links TRBV28 to TRBJ2-1; 9 bases are shared with TRBD2. J gave up 7 bases and V 6 bases, and 16 bases lay outside the gene matches. The CDR3 is 17 amino acids. The V gene's germline CDR1 is MDHEN and CDR2 SYDVKM. The CDR3 nucleotides are TGTGCCAGCAGCACAATAGCGGGAGTGGGGGCATCAAATGAGCAGTTCTTC. It yields the protein CASSTIAGVGASNEQFF.